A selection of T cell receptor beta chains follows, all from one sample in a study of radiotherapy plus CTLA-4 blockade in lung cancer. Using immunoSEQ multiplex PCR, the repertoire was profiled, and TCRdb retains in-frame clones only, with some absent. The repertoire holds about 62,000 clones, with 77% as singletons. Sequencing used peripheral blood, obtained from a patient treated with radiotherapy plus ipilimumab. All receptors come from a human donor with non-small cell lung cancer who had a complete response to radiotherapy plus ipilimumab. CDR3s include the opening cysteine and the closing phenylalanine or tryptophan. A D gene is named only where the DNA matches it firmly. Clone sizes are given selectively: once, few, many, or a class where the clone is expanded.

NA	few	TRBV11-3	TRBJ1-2	CASSLDPKPGRNGYTF	TGTGCCAGCAGCTTAGATCCGAAACCAGGGCGCAATGGCTACACCTTC
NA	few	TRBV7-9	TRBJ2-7	CASTGTTYGQYF	TGTGCCAGTACAGGGACAACGTACGGGCAGTACTTC
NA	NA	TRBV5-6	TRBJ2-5	CASSFTGLTYQETQYF	TGTGCCAGCAGCTTTACGGGACTGACGTACCAAGAGACCCAGTACTTC
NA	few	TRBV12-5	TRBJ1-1	CASGPRGAGNTEAFF	TGTGCTAGTGGTCCCCGAGGCGCGGGGAACACTGAAGCTTTCTTT
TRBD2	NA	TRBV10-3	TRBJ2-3	CAISESTGGFQADTQYF	TGTGCCATCAGTGAGTCGACGGGAGGGTTCCAAGCAGATACGCAGTATTTT
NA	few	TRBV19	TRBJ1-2	CASSITPNYGYTF	TGTGCCAGTAGTATTACTCCTAACTATGGCTACACCTTC
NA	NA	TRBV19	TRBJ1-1	CASSTRSRAEAFF	TGTGCCAGTAGTACCCGGTCTAGGGCTGAAGCTTTCTTT
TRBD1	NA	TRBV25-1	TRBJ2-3	CASSDFRDRGRGTDTQYF	TGTGCCAGCAGTGACTTCCGGGACAGGGGGCGCGGGACAGATACGCAGTATTTT
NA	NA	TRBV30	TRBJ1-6	CAWSVSQGINSPLHF	TGTGCCTGGAGTGTATCCCAGGGGATTAATTCACCCCTCCACTTT
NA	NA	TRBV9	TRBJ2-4	CASSVGLSAKNIQYF	TGTGCCAGCAGCGTAGGTCTGAGTGCCAAAAACATTCAGTACTTC
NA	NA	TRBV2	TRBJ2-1	CASSAQLVPFF	TGTGCCAGCAGTGCACAGCTCGTCCCGTTCTTC
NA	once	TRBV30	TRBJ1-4	CAFHNRSHGKLFF	TGTGCCTTCCATAACAGGTCCCACGGAAAACTGTTTTTT
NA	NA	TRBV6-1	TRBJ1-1	CASSELRGGETEAFF	TGTGCCAGCAGTGAGCTCCGGGGGGGCGAGACTGAAGCTTTCTTT
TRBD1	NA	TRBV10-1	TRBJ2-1	CASGLGTGAKDEQFF	TGCGCCAGCGGCCTGGGGACAGGGGCTAAAGATGAGCAGTTCTTC
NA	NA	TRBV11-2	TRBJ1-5	CASSPEINQPQHF	TGTGCCAGCAGCCCGGAGATCAATCAGCCCCAGCATTTT
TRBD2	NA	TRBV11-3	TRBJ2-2	CASTSGGFTGELFF	TGTGCCAGTACTAGCGGGGGCTTCACCGGGGAGCTGTTTTTT
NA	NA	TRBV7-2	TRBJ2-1	CASSLVSVGSNNEQFF	TGTGCCAGCAGCTTAGTCTCGGTTGGCAGCAACAATGAGCAGTTCTTC
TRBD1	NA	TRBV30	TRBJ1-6	CACYTGTGLLNSPLHF	TGTGCCTGCTATACCGGGACAGGCCTCCTCAATTCACCCCTCCACTTT
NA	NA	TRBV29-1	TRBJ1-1	CSVERAINTEAFF	TGCAGCGTTGAAAGGGCCATAAACACTGAAGCTTTCTTT
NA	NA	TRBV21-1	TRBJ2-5	CASSSSDRGKKTQYF	TGTGCCAGCAGCTCGAGCGACAGGGGTAAAAAGACCCAGTACTTC
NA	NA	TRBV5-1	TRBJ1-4	CASSPEGARNEKLFF	TGCGCCAGCAGCCCAGAAGGGGCAAGAAATGAAAAACTGTTTTTT
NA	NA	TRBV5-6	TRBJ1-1	CASSFLGQTTEAFF	TGTGCCAGCAGCTTCCTAGGACAGACCACTGAAGCTTTCTTT
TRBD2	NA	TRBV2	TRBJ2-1	CASSGTELAGNNEQFF	TGTGCCAGCAGTGGAACGGAGCTAGCGGGGAACAATGAGCAGTTCTTC
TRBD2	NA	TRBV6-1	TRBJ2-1	CASSEAGASGRTYNEQFF	TGTGCCAGCAGTGAAGCGGGGGCGAGCGGGAGGACCTACAATGAGCAGTTCTTC
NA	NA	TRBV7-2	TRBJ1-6	CASSQDARSPLHF	TGTGCCAGCAGCCAGGACGCGAGATCACCCCTCCACTTT
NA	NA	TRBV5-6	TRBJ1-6	CASSLAGNNSPLHF	TGTGCCAGCAGCTTGGCAGGGAACAATTCACCCCTCCACTTT
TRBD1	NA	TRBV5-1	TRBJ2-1	CASSLGTGNNEQFF	TGCGCCAGCAGCCTCGGGACAGGGAACAATGAGCAGTTCTTC
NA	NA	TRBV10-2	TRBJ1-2	CASSESVPYGYTF	TGCGCCAGCAGTGAGTCTGTCCCCTATGGCTACACCTTC
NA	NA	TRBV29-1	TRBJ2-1	CSVEVGTPSTDEQFF	TGCAGCGTTGAAGTCGGGACTCCAAGTACGGATGAGCAGTTCTTC
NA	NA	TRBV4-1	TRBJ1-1	CASSQVSEAVAEAFF	TGCGCCAGCAGCCAAGTTTCCGAGGCAGTGGCTGAAGCTTTCTTT
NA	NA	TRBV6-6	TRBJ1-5	CASSYSMGIDQPQHF	TGTGCCAGCAGTTACTCGATGGGGATAGATCAGCCCCAGCATTTT
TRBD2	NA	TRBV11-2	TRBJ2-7	CASSWGGYEQYF	TGTGCCAGCAGCTGGGGGGGGTACGAGCAGTACTTC
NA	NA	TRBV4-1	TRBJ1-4	CASSPTLATNEKLFF	TGCGCCAGCAGCCCGACCCTTGCAACTAATGAAAAACTGTTTTTT
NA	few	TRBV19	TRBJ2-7	CASSVRDNLYEQYF	TGTGCCAGTAGTGTCCGGGACAACCTCTACGAGCAGTACTTC
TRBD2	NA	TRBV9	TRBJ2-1	CASSSVGSGGYNEQFF	TGTGCCAGCAGCTCAGTAGGATCGGGAGGCTACAATGAGCAGTTCTTC